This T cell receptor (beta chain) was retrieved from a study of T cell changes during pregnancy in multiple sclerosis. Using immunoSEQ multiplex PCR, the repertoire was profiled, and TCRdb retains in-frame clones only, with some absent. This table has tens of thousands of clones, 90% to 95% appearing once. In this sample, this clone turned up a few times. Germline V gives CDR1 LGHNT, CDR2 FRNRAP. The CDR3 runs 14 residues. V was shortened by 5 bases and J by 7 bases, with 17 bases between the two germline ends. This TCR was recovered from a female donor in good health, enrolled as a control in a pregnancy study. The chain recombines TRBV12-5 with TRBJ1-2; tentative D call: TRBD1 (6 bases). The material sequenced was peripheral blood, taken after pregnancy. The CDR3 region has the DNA TGTGCTAGTGGTCGGACGGGGGGCCTCGGTGGCTACACCTTC. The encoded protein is CASGRTGGLGGYTF.